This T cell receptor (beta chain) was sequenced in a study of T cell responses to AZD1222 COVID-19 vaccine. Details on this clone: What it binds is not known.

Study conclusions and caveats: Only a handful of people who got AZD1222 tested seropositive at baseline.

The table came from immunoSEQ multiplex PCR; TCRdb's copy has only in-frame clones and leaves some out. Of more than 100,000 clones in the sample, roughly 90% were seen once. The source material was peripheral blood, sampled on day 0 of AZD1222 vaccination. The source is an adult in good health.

As DNA, the CDR3 is TGTGCCAGCAGGAGCTCCTACAATGAGCAGTTCTTC. It is translated as CASRSSYNEQFF. The chain uses TRBV25-1 and TRBJ2-1, with D unclear. Germline V gene lookup returns CDR1 MGHDK and CDR2 SYGVNS. Between the trimmed V and J ends, which lost 6 bases and 0 bases, there was a span of 3 bases. This CDR3 region has 12 residues.